This T cell receptor beta chain was sequenced for a study of tumor and adjacent non-tumor tissue in lung cancer. Study in general: Histology: about 13 adenocarcinoma, a couple of squamous cell carcinoma, 1 small cell lung cancer. The patients, approximately nine men and about 5 women, were roughly 30 to 85 with stage I to III disease.

With regard to this clonotype: Its specificity is not known.

Trimming took 7 bases from V and 1 from J, leaving 15 bases between them. Germline V gives CDR1 ENHRY, CDR2 SYGVKD. This CDR3 has 15 residues. Study-level points and caveats: In normal lung, the top 100 clones were significantly more dominant than in tumor. Significantly higher TCR diversity was found in tumor than normal lung.

No cell sorting was done before RNA was extracted from the tissue. TCRbeta libraries were built with three rounds of nested PCR, modified from ARM-PCR. TCRdb independently ran MiXCR on the multiplex PCR reads; one entry per CDR3 protein. This table holds around 120,000 distinct CDR3 sequences, about 66% found once. The sequence was obtained from a man under 40 with non-small cell lung cancer. The chain combines TRBV10-3 with TRBJ2-3; weak D call: TRBD1 (6 bases). The sequenced sample consisted of lung tumor tissue. CDR3 sequence (DNA): TGTGCCATCAATGGTAACAGGGTTGGCACAGATACGCAGTATTTT. Translating it yields CAINGNRVGTDTQYF.